A selection of T cell receptor beta chains follows, all from one sample in a study of beta chain features in type 1 diabetes. Here immunoSEQ multiplex PCR was the method, and the copy in TCRdb shows in-frame clones only, minus some. The sample yields more than 150,000 clones, around 9% seen once. Sample: central memory CD4+ T cells from blood. The receptors were sampled from a woman aged 30 to 39 with type 1 diabetes. The CDR3 runs from the conserved cysteine through the conserved F or W. The D gene is left open where the match is weak. Not every row has a clone size; where given, it reads once, few, many or a size class.

V gene	D gene	clone size	J gene	CDR3 DNA	CDR3 protein
TRBV7-9	TRBD1	few	TRBJ1-2	TGTGCCAGCAGCTCCTTTTTCGGACAGAGGACAGGCGTTACGGGTGGCTACACCTTC	CASSSFFGQRTGVTGGYTF
TRBV11-2	TRBD2	few	TRBJ2-7	TGTGCCAGCAGCTTAGGTTCTAGCGGGATTGGGTACGAGCAGTACTTC	CASSLGSSGIGYEQYF
TRBV5-6	-	-	TRBJ1-4	TGTGCCAGCCGTCTAGCGGGCGGGGCAACTAATGAAAAACTGTTTTTT	CASRLAGGATNEKLFF
TRBV5-6	TRBD2	-	TRBJ2-3	TGTGCCAGCAGCTTGGGAGGACTAGCGGGCAAAGATACGCAGTATTTT	CASSLGGLAGKDTQYF
TRBV28	TRBD2	few	TRBJ2-1	TGTGCCAGCAGTTCCACTAGCGCCACCTACAATGAGCAGTTCTTC	CASSSTSATYNEQFF
TRBV29-1	TRBD2	many	TRBJ2-7	TGCAGCGTGACCGGGATTAGCGGGCTAAGGGAGCAGTACTTC	CSVTGISGLREQYF
TRBV6-6	TRBD2	-	TRBJ2-1	TGTGCCAGCAGCCATACTAGCGGGCGAAACAATGAGCAGTTCTTC	CASSHTSGRNNEQFF
TRBV6-5	-	-	TRBJ2-1	TGTGCCAGCAGTTACGGCCCTGAGCAGTTCTTC	CASSYGPEQFF
TRBV29-1	-	-	TRBJ2-1	TGCAGCGTTGAAGAAGGAGGGACCTACAATGAGCAGTTCTTC	CSVEEGGTYNEQFF
TRBV29-1	TRBD2	many	TRBJ2-5	TGCAGCGCCAGCCCGGGACTAGTTAGGGAGACCCAGTACTTC	CSASPGLVRETQYF
TRBV7-3	TRBD1	many	TRBJ1-2	TGTGCCAGCAGCCCGGGGACAGTTAGGGATGGCTACACCTTC	CASSPGTVRDGYTF
TRBV7-2	TRBD2	-	TRBJ2-2	TGTGCCAGCAGCCCCCGGCGGGAGGACACCGGGGAGCTGTTTTTT	CASSPRREDTGELFF
TRBV7-9	TRBD2	-	TRBJ2-5	TGTGCCAGCAGCCAAGCAGCGGGAGAGCCGGTGACCCAGTACTTC	CASSQAAGEPVTQYF
TRBV29-1	-	few	TRBJ2-3	TGCAGCGTTGGCGGGGCAGATACGCAGTATTTT	CSVGGADTQYF
TRBV29-1	TRBD1	-	TRBJ1-3	TGCAGCGTCGAGGGACAGGGAAATAGGGACACCATATATTTT	CSVEGQGNRDTIYF
TRBV7-8	-	few	TRBJ2-2	TGTGCCAGCAGCTTACGACGGGACTTTCGACACAACACCGGGGAGCTGTTTTTT	CASSLRRDFRHNTGELFF
TRBV4-1	TRBD2	once	TRBJ2-5	TGCGCCAGCAGCCGGGCCGATGGGGGGGGGTTTCAAGAGACCCAGTACTTC	CASSRADGGGFQETQYF
TRBV9	TRBD1	-	TRBJ2-3	TGTGCCAGCAGCGCGTTACAGGGGGCTCCAGATACGCAGTATTTT	CASSALQGAPDTQYF
TRBV30	-	-	TRBJ1-5	TGTGCCTTGGGGGGGAGCTTTGATCAGCCCCAGCATTTT	CALGGSFDQPQHF
TRBV30	-	-	TRBJ2-1	TGTGCCTGGAGCGAGTGGGGGGGCCTATACAATGAGCAGTTCTTC	CAWSEWGGLYNEQFF
TRBV11-3	-	few	TRBJ1-1	TGTGCCAGCAGCGTACCATGGGCCACTGAAGCTTTCTTT	CASSVPWATEAFF
TRBV5-1	-	-	TRBJ2-7	TGCGCCAGCAGCCCGACAGGTACGACCTACGAGCAGTACTTC	CASSPTGTTYEQYF
TRBV7-8	-	few	TRBJ2-2	TGTGCCAGCAGCCCCATAGCGGTGAACACCGGGGAGCTGTTTTTT	CASSPIAVNTGELFF
TRBV7-9	TRBD2	-	TRBJ2-1	TGTGCCAGCAGCTTGACTAGCGGGAGTGGGTATGAGCAGTTCTTC	CASSLTSGSGYEQFF
TRBV7-9	-	many	TRBJ2-3	TGTGCCAGCAGCTTCGACAGCCACACAGATACGCAGTATTTT	CASSFDSHTDTQYF
TRBV5-4	-	-	TRBJ2-3	TGTGCCAGCAGCTTGTCCCTCTCAGATACGCAGTATTTT	CASSLSLSDTQYF
TRBV29-1	-	few	TRBJ1-2	TGCAGCGCCCGGACAGTCTATGGCTACACCTTC	CSARTVYGYTF
TRBV19	TRBD1	few	TRBJ2-5	TGTGCCAGTAGTATGCATGACAGGGTGGAGACCCAGTACTTC	CASSMHDRVETQYF